Below are 11 T cell receptor beta chains sequenced from a single sample in a study of Graves' ophthalmopathy and Graves' hyperthyroidism. For repertoire sequencing, the TCR beta CDR3 regions were amplified from RNA transcripts. The first-round RT-PCR employed HTBI primers together with the Qiagen OneStep RT-PCR kit. A multiplex PCR was then performed as the second round. From the multiplex PCR reads, TCRdb called clonotypes with MiXCR, one entry per CDR3 protein. The sample has almost 750,000 distinct CDR3 sequences, 35% to 50% seen once. The sequenced sample was peripheral blood. The source is an adult man with Graves' ophthalmopathy.

As for this clonotype: One end of the junction varies from germline; a read error may be responsible. The chain uses TRBV24-1 and TRBJ1-5; 11 bases are shared with TRBD1. Germline-derived CDR1 and CDR2 are KGHDR and SFDVKD. The CDR3 extends over 14 amino acids. CDR3 residues: CASSTGTGGGPQHF. CDR3 sequence (DNA): TGTGCCAGCAGTACGGGGACAGGGGGAGGGCCCCAGCATTTT.

This clonotype was seen repeatedly, ten times or more. This chain uses TRBV7-2 with TRBJ2-5; 10 bases line up with TRBD2. The CDR3 extends over 16 amino acids. Trimming at V came to 5 bases and at J to 3 bases, leaving 9 bases not matched to a gene. Germline CDR1 and CDR2: SGHTA and FQGNSA. CDR3 protein: CASSPLRLAGEETQYF. DNA of the CDR3: TGTGCCAGCAGCCCCCTGCGGCTAGCGGGGGAAGAGACCCAGTACTTC.

The chain uses TRBV6-6 and TRBJ2-7; possible D gene TRBD1, 6 bases. CDR3 length equals 15 residues. Germline V gene sequence: CDR1 MNHNY, CDR2 SVGAGI (reference sequence). The ends were cut back, 5 bases at V and 2 bases at J, with 16 bases in the middle. The CDR3 reads CASSTEWGPTYEQYF. In DNA form, the CDR3 reads TGTGCCAGCAGTACCGAGTGGGGGCCGACCTACGAGCAGTACTTC.

The genes are TRBV4-2 and TRBJ2-7; D is possibly TRBD2 (7 bases). V dropped 10 bases and J dropped 3 bases, with 22 bases sitting between them. Germline-derived CDR1 and CDR2 are LGHNA and YNFKEQ. There are 15 residues in the CDR3. CDR3 DNA sequence: TGTGCCACGAGCACCGGGGGGCTCCGAGACTACGAGCAGTACTTC. Protein: CATSTGGLRDYEQYF.

As concerns this clonotype: It may be a read error: a sequence one base away is much more abundant. The chain recombines TRBV7-2 with TRBJ2-7, with 9 positions matching TRBD1. V trimming: 5 bases; J trimming: 3 bases; junction bases outside the gene matches: 5. The CDR3 covers 14 residues. CDR1 is SGHTA and CDR2 is FQGNSA in the germline V gene. This CDR3 reads CASSGTGSIYEQYF. The DNA for the CDR3 is TGTGCCAGCAGCGGGACAGGGAGTATCTACGAGCAGTACTTC.

In its sample, this clonotype was seen a few times. The V and J genes are TRBV29-1 and TRBJ2-5; perhaps TRBD2 as D (6 bases). CDR3 size: 18 residues. Trimming cost V 0 bases and J 6 bases, with 26 bases left between them. CDR1 and CDR2 from the germline V gene are SQVTM and ANQGSEA. The CDR3 reads CSVEDRTEWGDVKKTQYF. The CDR3 DNA reads TGCAGCGTTGAAGATCGTACAGAGTGGGGGGATGTTAAAAAGACCCAGTACTTC.

The chain uses TRBV29-1 and TRBJ1-1; perhaps TRBD1 as D (6 bases). Germline V gives CDR1 SQVTM, CDR2 ANQGSEA. The CDR3 consists of 13 residues. The V end lost 5 bases, the J end lost 10 bases, and 20 bases lay between the germline ends. The CDR3 DNA reads as TGCAGCGTTATTGGTGGGGGCTTCGGACCAGCTTTCTTT. Protein: CSVIGGGFGPAFF. Full variable domain (outside the CDR3, taken from reference TRBV29-1 and TRBJ1-1): SAVISQKPSRDICQRGTSLTIQCQVDSQVTMMFWYRQQPGQSLTLIATANQGSEATYESGFVIDKFPISRPNLTFSTLTVSNMSPEDSSIYLCSVIGGGFGPAFFGQGTRLTVV.

The gene calls are TRBV25-1 and TRBJ2-7; 9 bases align to TRBD1. Germline V CDR1 and CDR2: MGHDK, SYGVNS. V shed 7 bases and J 6 bases; nucleotides not matched to a gene: 10. CDR3 length: 14 residues. This CDR3 is CASTPGQGFGEQYF. CDR3 nucleotide sequence: TGTGCCAGCACTCCGGGACAGGGTTTCGGCGAGCAGTACTTC.

The chain is built from TRBV6-6 and TRBJ2-5, with TRBD2 as a possible D gene (5 bases). The CDR3 consists of 15 residues. V was shortened by 2 bases and J by 0 bases, with 10 bases between the two germline ends. Germline values: CDR1 MNHNY, CDR2 SVGAGI (reference sequence). CDR3: CASSYTGGDQETQYF. CDR3 DNA: TGTGCCAGCAGTTACACTGGAGGAGACCAAGAGACCCAGTACTTC.

This sequence joins TRBV20-1 and TRBJ1-1; D not certain. The V end was cut by 6 bases, the J end by 1 base, with 18 bases between. Germline V gene data show CDR1 as DFQATT and CDR2 as SNEGSKA (reference sequence). The CDR3 covers 15 residues. The CDR3 loop reads CSARFPDIQNTEAFF. The CDR3 DNA reads TGCAGTGCCAGGTTCCCGGATATACAGAACACTGAAGCTTTCTTT.

This clonotype was seen many times. V usage is TRBV29-1 and J usage is TRBJ1-2; 7 bases line up with TRBD1. With V trimmed by 3 bases and J by 8 bases, 6 bases remained unmatched. This CDR3 has 12 residues. Germline assignment: CDR1 SQVTM and CDR2 ANQGSEA. In nucleotides, the CDR3 is TGCAGCGTTGATTGGCAGGGGGGAGGCTACACCTTC. This translates into CSVDWQGGGYTF.